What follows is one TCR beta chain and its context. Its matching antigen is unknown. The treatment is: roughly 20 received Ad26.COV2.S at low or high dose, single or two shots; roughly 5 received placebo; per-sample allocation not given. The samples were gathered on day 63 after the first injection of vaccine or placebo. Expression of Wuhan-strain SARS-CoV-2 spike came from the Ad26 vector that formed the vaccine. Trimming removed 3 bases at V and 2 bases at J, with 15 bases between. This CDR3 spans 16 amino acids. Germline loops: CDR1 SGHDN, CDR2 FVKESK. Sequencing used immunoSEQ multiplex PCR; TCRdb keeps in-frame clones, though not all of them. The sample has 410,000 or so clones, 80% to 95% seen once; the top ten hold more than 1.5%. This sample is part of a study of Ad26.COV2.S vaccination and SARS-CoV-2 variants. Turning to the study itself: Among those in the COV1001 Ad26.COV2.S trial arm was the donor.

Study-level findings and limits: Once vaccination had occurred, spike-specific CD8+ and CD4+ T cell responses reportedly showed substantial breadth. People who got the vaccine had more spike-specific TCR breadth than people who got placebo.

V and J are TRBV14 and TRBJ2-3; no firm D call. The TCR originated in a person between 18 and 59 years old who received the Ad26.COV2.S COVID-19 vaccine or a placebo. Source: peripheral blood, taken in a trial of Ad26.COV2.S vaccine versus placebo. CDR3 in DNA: TGTGCCAGCAGCCATATCGCCTTTGAGTTCACAGATACGCAGTATTTT. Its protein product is CASSHIAFEFTDTQYF.